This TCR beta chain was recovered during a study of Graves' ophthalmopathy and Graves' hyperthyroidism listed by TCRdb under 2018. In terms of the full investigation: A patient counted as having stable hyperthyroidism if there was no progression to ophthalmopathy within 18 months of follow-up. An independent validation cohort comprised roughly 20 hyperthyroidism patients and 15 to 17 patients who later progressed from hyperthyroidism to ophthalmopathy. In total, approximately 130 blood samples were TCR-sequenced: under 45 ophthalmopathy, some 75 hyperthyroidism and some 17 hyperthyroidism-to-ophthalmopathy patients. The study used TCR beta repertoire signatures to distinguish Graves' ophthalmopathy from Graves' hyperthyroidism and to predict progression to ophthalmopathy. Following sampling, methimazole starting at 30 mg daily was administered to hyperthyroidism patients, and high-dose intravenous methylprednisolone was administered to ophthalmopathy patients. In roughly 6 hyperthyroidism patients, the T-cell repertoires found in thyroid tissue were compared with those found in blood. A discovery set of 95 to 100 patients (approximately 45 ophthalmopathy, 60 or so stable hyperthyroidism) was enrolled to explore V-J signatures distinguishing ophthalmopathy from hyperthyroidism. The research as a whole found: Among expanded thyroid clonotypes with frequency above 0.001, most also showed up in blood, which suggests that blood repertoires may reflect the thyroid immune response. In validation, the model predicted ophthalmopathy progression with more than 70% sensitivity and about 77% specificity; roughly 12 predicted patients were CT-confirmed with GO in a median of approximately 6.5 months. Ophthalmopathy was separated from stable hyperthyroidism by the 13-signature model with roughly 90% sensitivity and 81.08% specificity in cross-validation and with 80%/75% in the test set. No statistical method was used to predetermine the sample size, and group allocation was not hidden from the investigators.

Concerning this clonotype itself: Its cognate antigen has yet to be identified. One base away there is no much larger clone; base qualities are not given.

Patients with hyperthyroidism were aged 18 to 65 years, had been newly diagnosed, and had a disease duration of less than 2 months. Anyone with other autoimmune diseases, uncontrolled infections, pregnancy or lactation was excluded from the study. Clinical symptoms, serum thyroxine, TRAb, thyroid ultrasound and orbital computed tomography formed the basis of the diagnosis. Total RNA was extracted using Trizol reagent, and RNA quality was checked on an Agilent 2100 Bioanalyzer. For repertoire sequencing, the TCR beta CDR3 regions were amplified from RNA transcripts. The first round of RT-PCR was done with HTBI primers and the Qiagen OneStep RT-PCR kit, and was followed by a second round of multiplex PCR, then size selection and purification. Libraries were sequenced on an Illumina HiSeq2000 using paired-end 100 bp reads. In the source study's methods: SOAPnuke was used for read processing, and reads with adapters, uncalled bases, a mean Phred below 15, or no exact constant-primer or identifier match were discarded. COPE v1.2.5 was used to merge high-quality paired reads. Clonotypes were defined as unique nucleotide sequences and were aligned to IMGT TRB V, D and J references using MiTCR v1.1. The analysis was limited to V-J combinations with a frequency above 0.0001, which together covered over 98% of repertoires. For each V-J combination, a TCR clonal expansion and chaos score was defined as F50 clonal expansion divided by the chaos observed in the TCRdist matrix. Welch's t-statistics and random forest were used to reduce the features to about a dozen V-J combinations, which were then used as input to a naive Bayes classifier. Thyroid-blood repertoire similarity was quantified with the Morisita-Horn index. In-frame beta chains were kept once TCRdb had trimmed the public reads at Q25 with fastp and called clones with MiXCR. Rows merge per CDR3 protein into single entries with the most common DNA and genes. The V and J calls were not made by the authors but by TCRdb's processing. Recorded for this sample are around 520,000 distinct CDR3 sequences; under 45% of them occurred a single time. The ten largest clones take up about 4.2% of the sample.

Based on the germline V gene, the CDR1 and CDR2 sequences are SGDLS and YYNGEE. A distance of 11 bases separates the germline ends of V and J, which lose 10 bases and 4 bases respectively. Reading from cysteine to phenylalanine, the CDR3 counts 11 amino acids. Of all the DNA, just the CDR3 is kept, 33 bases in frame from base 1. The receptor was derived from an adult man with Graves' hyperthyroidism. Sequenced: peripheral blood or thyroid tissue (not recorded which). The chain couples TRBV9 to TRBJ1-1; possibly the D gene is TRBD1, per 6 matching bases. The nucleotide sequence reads TGTGCCGGTACAGGGTTCACTGAAGCTTTCTTT. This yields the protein CAGTGFTEAFF.